One sample yielded the 16 T cell receptor beta chains listed below, sequenced in a study of T cells in Graves' hyperthyroidism and ophthalmopathy. Amplification yielded TCR beta CDR3 regions, with RNA transcripts as the source. The HTBI primer set drove a first-round RT-PCR of the TCR CDR3. TCRdb analysed the multiplex PCR reads with MiXCR anew, one entry per CDR3 protein. The sample comprises 500,000 to 600,000 distinct CDR3 sequences, 46% of which are singletons, and around 7.7% rests with the top ten. Sequenced: peripheral blood or thyroid tissue (not recorded which). Source of these receptors: a woman aged 18-29 years with Graves' hyperthyroidism.

Remarks on this clonotype: Relative to the germline gene, one junction end is altered; a read error may explain this. The rearrangement joins TRBV12-3 or TRBV12-4 to TRBJ1-1; D gene uncertain. CDR3 size: 11 residues. The CDR3 coding sequence is TGTGCCAGTAAGACGAACACTGAAGCTACCTTT. Translated, it gives CASKTNTEATF.

This chain links TRBV20-1 with TRBJ2-2; the match to TRBD1 covers 7 bases. Looked up from germline, CDR1 is DFQATT and CDR2 is SNEGSKA (reference sequence). Germline trimming cut 0 bases from V and 3 bases from J; bases unmatched to any gene: 4. This CDR3 is 15 amino acids long. CDR3 region: CSARDEGADTGELFF. The CDR3 nucleotides are TGCAGTGCTAGAGACGAGGGGGCCGACACCGGGGAGCTGTTTTTT.

The gene calls are TRBV10-3 and TRBJ1-4; no firm D call. CDR1 and CDR2 (germline): ENHRY, SYGVKD. V was trimmed by 2 bases and J by 5 bases, leaving 9 bases between them. This CDR3 is built from 14 residues. CDR3 amino acids: CAISEAGRNEKLFF. The CDR3 region has the DNA TGTGCCATCAGTGAGGCAGGCCGGAATGAAAAACTGTTTTTT.

J is TRBJ1-1 and V is TRBV4-2, with a tentative D call TRBD1 (6 bases). V was cut by 4 bases and J by 1 base, with 22 bases left in between. CDR1 LGHNA and CDR2 YNFKEQ come from the germline V gene. CDR3 size: 18 residues. CDR3 sequence: CASSRLKGPGGANTEAFF. For the CDR3, the DNA is TGTGCCAGCAGCCGACTTAAAGGCCCGGGGGGCGCGAACACTGAAGCTTTCTTT.

This rearrangement joins TRBV5-1 to TRBJ1-1; TRBD1 aligns across 9 bases. There are 14 residues in the CDR3. Losses at the gene ends were 4 bases for V and 7 bases for J; bases not matched to a gene: 8. Germline-derived CDR1 and CDR2 are SGHRS and YFSETQ. CDR3 residues: CASSDTGGVNEAFF. DNA of the CDR3: TGCGCCAGCAGCGACACAGGGGGCGTAAATGAAGCTTTCTTT.

This clonotype was detected many times. The chain uses TRBV2 and TRBJ2-7, with 12 bases fitting TRBD2. This CDR3 is built from 17 residues. J was trimmed by 9 bases and V by 6 bases; bases with no gene match: 18. CDR1 is SNHLY and CDR2 is FYNNEI in the germline V gene. Here the CDR3 DNA reads TGTGCCAGCAGGACCCTAGCCCGACTAGCGGGAGATCCCCCGCAGTACTTC. Protein product: CASRTLARLAGDPPQYF.

The table lists this clonotype with a count of one. The rearrangement joins TRBV19 to TRBJ2-3, with 8 bases that match TRBD1. The CDR3 runs to 14 residues. J was trimmed by 3 bases and V by 5 bases; bases with no gene match: 4. Germline CDR1 LNHDA, CDR2 SQIVND (reference sequence). CDR3 sequence: CASSETGATDTQYF. The DNA for the CDR3 is TGTGCCAGTAGTGAGACAGGGGCAACAGATACGCAGTATTTT.

This clonotype has a handful of counts. The V call is TRBV6-1, the J call TRBJ2-7, with D unclear. The germline CDR1 and CDR2 sequences are MNHNS and SASEGT. V shed 5 bases and J shed 1 base, with 9 bases lying between them. The CDR3 is 13 amino acids. CDR3: CASSYKVSYEQYF. The CDR3 DNA is TGTGCCAGCAGTTACAAGGTTTCCTACGAGCAGTACTTC.

This chain uses TRBV28 with TRBJ1-6, with 7 positions matching TRBD1. Germline V gene lookup returns CDR1 MDHEN and CDR2 SYDVKM. This CDR3 is built from 15 residues. V was clipped by 6 bases and J by 9 bases; unmatched bases: 11. The CDR3 spells CASRLTGTVGSPLHF. The DNA of the CDR3 is TGTGCCAGCAGGCTGACCGGGACAGTCGGTTCACCCCTCCACTTT.

This clonotype occurred many times. The chain employs TRBV18 and TRBJ2-7, with a tentative D call TRBD1 (6 bases). The germline gives CDR1 KGHSH, CDR2 LQKENI. The CDR3 has 13 amino acids. The ends were cut back, 3 bases at V and 7 bases at J, with 13 bases in the middle. DNA for the CDR3: TGTGCCAGCTCACCCGGGACATCTGGAGAGCAGTACTTC. It yields the protein CASSPGTSGEQYF.

Ten or more counts support this clonotype. The V and J genes are TRBV14 and TRBJ2-7; perhaps TRBD1 as D (5 bases). Germline V gene data show CDR1 as SGHDN and CDR2 as FVKESK. The length of the CDR3 is 12 residues. V was trimmed by 3 bases and J by 6 bases, leaving 9 bases between them. The CDR3 nucleotides read TGTGCCAGCAGCCAGACAGTTTTCGAGCAGTACTTC. It specifies CASSQTVFEQYF.

This clonotype has ten or more counts. The chain carries TRBV30 and TRBJ2-7; TRBD1 matches 12 bases. Germline trimming cut 3 bases from V and 6 bases from J; bases unmatched to any gene: 3. Germline CDR1 and CDR2: GTSNPN and SVGIG (reference sequence). This CDR3 is 13 amino acids long. The CDR3 DNA sequence: TGTGCCTGGAGAGGGACAGGGGGCGTCGAGCAGTACTTC. Its protein product is CAWRGTGGVEQYF.

This clonotype appeared many times. The chain employs TRBV7-9 and TRBJ1-5, with D hard to call. This CDR3 comprises 15 residues. Germline-derived CDR1 and CDR2 are SEHNR and FQNEAQ (reference sequence). The ends were cut back, 5 bases at V and 6 bases at J, with 17 bases in the middle. The CDR3 is CASSLTGAFGQPQHF. CDR3 nucleotides: TGTGCCAGCAGCCTCACGGGTGCGTTCGGTCAGCCCCAGCATTTT.

The CDR3 reads CAIRRGEDTEAFF. CDR3 DNA: TGTGCCATCAGGAGAGGGGAGGACACTGAAGCTTTCTTT. The chain recombines TRBV10-3 with TRBJ1-1, with D perhaps TRBD1 (5 bases). V was shortened by 6 bases and J by 3 bases, with 11 bases between the two germline ends. Germline CDR1 reads ENHRY; CDR2 reads SYGVKD. The CDR3 is 13 residues long.

The chain couples TRBV25-1 to TRBJ2-7, with D hard to call. Trimming removed 10 bases from V and 4 bases from J, with 17 bases in between. In germline, CDR1 is MGHDK, CDR2 SYGVNS. The CDR3 spans 13 residues. The CDR3 sequence: CAIGRQDGYEQYF. The CDR3 DNA reads TGTGCCATCGGACGCCAAGATGGGTACGAGCAGTACTTC.

This clonotype was seen ten or more times. The chain is built from TRBV20-1 and TRBJ1-1, with TRBD1 matching 7 bases. There are 12 residues in the CDR3. CDR1 and CDR2 from the germline V gene are DFQATT and SNEGSKA (reference sequence). V was pared by 3 bases and J by 10 bases, with 8 bases of the junction left unmatched. The DNA for the CDR3 is TGCAGTGCTAGTTCAGGGGGTGAGTTAGCTTTCTTT. Protein: CSASSGGELAFF.